This is a list of T cell receptor beta chains from one sample in a study of low-dose radiotherapy and immunotherapy resistance in tumors. TCRdb re-called the reads with MiXCR, one entry per CDR3 protein. Of 65,000 to 95,000 distinct CDR3 sequences in the sample, 15% to 20% are singletons; the top ten hold 1.3% to 1.5%. Sequenced here: PBMCs, sampled after low-dose radiotherapy plus immunotherapy. The source is a male donor with prostate cancer. The CDR3 runs from the conserved cysteine through the conserved F or W.

J | V | CDR3
TRBJ2-1 | TRBV7-2 | CASSSFLYEQFF
TRBJ2-7 | TRBV5-1 | CASSSTVPGLSSYEQYF
TRBJ1-6 | TRBV3-1 | CASSQVSGVGRNSPLHF
TRBJ2-5 | TRBV9 | CASITWTGGQETQYF
TRBJ2-1 | TRBV28 | CASNLRLAGSSYNEQFF
TRBJ2-5 | TRBV29-1 | CSVGSGTGKETQYF
TRBJ2-1 | TRBV18 | CASSPLSGSYNEQFF
TRBJ2-3 | TRBV7-2 | CASSLVRSVTDTQYF
TRBJ1-2 | TRBV15 | CATSREAGYGYTF
TRBJ2-5 | TRBV7-2 | CASSMTGGRQETQYF
TRBJ2-1 | TRBV6-5 | CASSIAGSGNEQFF
TRBJ2-7 | TRBV7-9 | CASSPPDRGYEQYF
TRBJ1-1 | TRBV7-9 | CASSLMGGAFF